What follows are 14 T cell receptor beta chains derived from one specimen sequenced in a study of control samples from healthy donors and cancer patients. Clones were sequenced by immunoSEQ multiplex PCR, and TCRdb holds only the in-frame ones, with some missing. The sample holds tens of thousands of clones; roughly 90% are singletons and the top ten take approximately 23%. Sequencing was carried out using PBMCs. The source is a woman in her thirties or forties with head and neck cancer.

J is TRBJ1-4 and V is TRBV5-1; the D gene is possibly TRBD1 (5 bases). Per the germline V gene, CDR1 is SGHRS and CDR2 is YFSETQ. The CDR3 loop spans 14 amino acids. V lost 4 bases, J lost 5 bases, and 12 bases lay in between. In DNA, the CDR3 is TGCGCCAGCAGCGGGGGAGCAGGGAATGAAAAACTGTTTTTT. As protein: CASSGGAGNEKLFF.

The chain employs TRBV5-1 and TRBJ1-2, with a tentative D call TRBD1 (5 bases). The CDR3 is 14 residues long. V lost 5 bases and J 8 bases, leaving 19 bases between the germline ends. Germline V gene data show CDR1 as SGHRS and CDR2 as YFSETQ. In DNA form, the CDR3 reads TGCGCCAGCAGGCGATCCCAGGGAATGGGGGGCTACACCTTC. This gives the protein CASRRSQGMGGYTF.

The rearrangement uses TRBV7-8 and TRBJ1-2; a weak D match, TRBD1 (5 bases). Germline assignment: CDR1 SGHVS and CDR2 FQNEAQ. V was trimmed by 3 bases and J by 7 bases, leaving 15 bases between them. The CDR3 has 14 residues. CDR3 in amino acids: CASSFSPGALGYTF. The CDR3 nucleotides read TGTGCCAGCAGCTTCTCTCCCGGGGCCCTTGGCTACACCTTC. Looking up the rest from reference TRBV7-8 and TRBJ1-2 gives the full variable domain: GAGVSQSPRYKVAKRGQDVALRCDPISGHVSLFWYQQALGQGPEFLTYFQNEAQLDKSGLPSDRFFAERPEGSVSTLKIQRTQQEDSAVYLCASSFSPGALGYTFGSGTRLTVV.

The chain couples TRBV5-5 to TRBJ1-2, with a tentative D call TRBD1 (6 bases). There are 12 residues in the CDR3. Trimming took 4 bases from V and 7 from J, leaving 11 bases between them. Germline loops: CDR1 SGHKS, CDR2 YYEKEE (reference sequence). The DNA of the CDR3 is TGTGCCAGCAGCCCACTAGGGGGTGGCTACACCTTC. Translated: CASSPLGGGYTF.

The chain couples TRBV19 to TRBJ1-2, with 8 bases lining up with TRBD1. The trim removed 4 bases at V and 4 bases at J, leaving 5 bases unmatched. Germline V CDR1 and CDR2: LNHDA, SQIVND (reference sequence). CDR3 length equals 14 residues. The CDR3, as DNA: TGTGCCAGTAGTACGGACAGGGCGAGCTATGGCTACACCTTC. It codes for CASSTDRASYGYTF.

This chain joins TRBV10-3 and TRBJ2-7; TRBD1 is a possible D gene (5 bases). V lost 11 bases to trimming and J lost 4 bases, with 15 bases between them. CDR1 and CDR2 from the germline V gene are ENHRY and SYGVKD. The CDR3 is 12 amino acids. The CDR3 DNA reads as TGTGCCTCCGGTGCAGGGTCATACGAGCAGTACTTC. It is translated as CASGAGSYEQYF.

V usage is TRBV28 and J usage is TRBJ2-1; 11 nucleotides align to TRBD2. The CDR3 is 15 residues long. The V segment lost 2 bases and the J segment 10 bases; nucleotides outside the gene matches: 7. Germline CDR1 reads MDHEN; CDR2 reads SYDVKM. In nucleotides, the CDR3 is TGTGCCAGCAGTTTACTGCTAGCGGGAGGAGGGGAGCAGTTCTTC. It encodes CASSLLLAGGGEQFF.

The genes are TRBV10-3 and TRBJ1-1; 9 nucleotides line up with TRBD1. V shed 3 bases, J shed 1 base, and the junction held 6 bases outside the gene matches. The CDR3 extends over 16 amino acids. Germline V gene sequence: CDR1 ENHRY, CDR2 SYGVKD. CDR3 amino acids: CAISDPGQGANTEAFF. The CDR3, as DNA: TGTGCCATCAGTGACCCGGGACAGGGTGCGAACACTGAAGCTTTCTTT.

The chain uses TRBV6-5 and TRBJ1-2; a possible D gene is TRBD1 (5 bases). This CDR3 spans 11 amino acids. Trimming left V 6 bases short and J 7 bases short, with 9 bases between. The germline gives CDR1 MNHEY, CDR2 SVGAGI. The CDR3 DNA reads as TGTGCCAGCAGAACTGGGGGTGGCTACACCTTC. Amino acid sequence: CASRTGGGYTF.

This clone was seen once. V usage is TRBV19 and J usage is TRBJ1-5; no clear D. The CDR3 loop spans 14 amino acids. Looked up from germline, CDR1 is LNHDA and CDR2 is SQIVND (reference sequence). Trimming cost V 3 bases and J 4 bases, with 10 bases left between them. For the CDR3, the DNA is TGTGCCAGTAGTATGCGGAGACCTAATCAGCCCCAGCATTTT. Translation gives CASSMRRPNQPQHF.

The chain combines TRBV27 with TRBJ1-5, with a weak D call TRBD1 (6 bases). Per germline, CDR1 MNHEY and CDR2 SMNVEV (reference sequence). V lost 0 bases, J lost 3 bases, and 9 bases lay in between. The length of the CDR3 is 15 residues. CDR3 in DNA: TGTGCCAGCAGTTTATCGAAGGGGGACAATCAGCCCCAGCATTTT. Its translation: CASSLSKGDNQPQHF.

DNA of the CDR3: TGTGCCAGTAGTATCCGCGACAGGGCGGGGGTCTATGGCTACACCTTC. Its protein is CASSIRDRAGVYGYTF. The chain is built from TRBV19 and TRBJ1-2; 7 bases are shared with TRBD1. J gave up 4 bases and V 3 bases, and 11 bases lay outside the gene matches. CDR3 length: 16 amino acids. Germline CDR1 reads LNHDA; CDR2 reads SQIVND (reference sequence).

CDR3 region: CASSPSTGSFTGELFF. DNA for the CDR3: TGTGCCAGCAGTCCATCGACAGGGAGTTTCACCGGGGAGCTGTTTTTT. The rearrangement uses TRBV27 and TRBJ2-2, with TRBD1 identical over 7 bases. V dropped 5 bases and J dropped 4; count of bases not matched to a gene: 10. The CDR3 sequence is 16 residues long. The germline CDR1 and CDR2 sequences are MNHEY and SMNVEV (reference sequence).

The rearrangement links TRBV5-1 to TRBJ1-5, with D tentatively TRBD1 (5 bases). Trimming took off 1 base at V and 4 bases at J, with 12 bases between the two ends. The CDR3 contains 15 residues. From germline, CDR1 is SGHRS and CDR2 YFSETQ. The CDR3 DNA reads as TGCGCCAGCAGCTTGTGGGGAGGGGAAAATCAGCCCCAGCATTTT. Encoded protein: CASSLWGGENQPQHF.